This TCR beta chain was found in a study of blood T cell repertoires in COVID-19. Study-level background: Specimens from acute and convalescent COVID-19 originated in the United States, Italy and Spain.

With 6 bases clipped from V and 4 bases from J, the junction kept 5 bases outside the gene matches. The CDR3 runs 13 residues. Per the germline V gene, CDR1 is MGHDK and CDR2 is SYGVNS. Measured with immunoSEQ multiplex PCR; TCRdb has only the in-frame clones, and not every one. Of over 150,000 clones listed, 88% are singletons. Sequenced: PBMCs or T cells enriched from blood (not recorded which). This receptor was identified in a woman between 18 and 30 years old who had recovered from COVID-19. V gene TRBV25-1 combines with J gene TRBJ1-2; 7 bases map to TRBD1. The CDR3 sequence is CASRGTDGYGYTF. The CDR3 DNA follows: TGTGCCAGCAGAGGGACAGATGGCTATGGCTACACCTTC.